This TCR beta chain stems from a study of identical twins. Findings and caveats of the study: The conclusions drew on cross-sectional statistical analysis instead of tracking the same donors. Twins shared out-of-frame alpha sequences with excess low generation probability.

V lost 8 bases to trimming and J lost 0 bases, with 17 bases between them. Germline values: CDR1 MNHEY, CDR2 SMNVEV (reference sequence). The CDR3 runs 16 residues. This clonotype was found a few times. Its target is not known. Each CDR3 protein is one row after TCRdb ran MiXCR on the 5' RACE reads. Of approximately 220,000 distinct CDR3 sequences listed, approximately 9% are singletons. The sequenced sample was memory (CD45RO+) T cells sorted from blood. The chain links TRBV27 to TRBJ2-1; perhaps TRBD1 as D (6 bases). The receptor was isolated from a woman aged 18 to 35 in good health. The CDR3 DNA reads TGTGCCAGCGGGGGCCCTGGGGGCCGCTCCTACAATGAGCAGTTCTTC. Amino acid sequence: CASGGPGGRSYNEQFF.